Listed here are 29 T cell receptor beta chains from one sample, sequenced in a study of vaccination and CD4 T cells after COVID-19 (dated by TCRdb to between 2021 and 2024). What these receptors recognize is not known. Reading the label with the study, this specimen's treatment or condition is: roughly ten-day PBMC culture with coronavirus spike peptide pools or control peptides (ViraFEST assay). To prepare the library, PCR was applied. The data were produced on an Illumina iSeq 100. DNA from cultured CD4+ T cells underwent TCR sequencing with the Oncomine TCR Beta short-read assay at the Johns Hopkins FTIC core. TCRdb redid the processing of the public reads, applying fastp at Q25 and MiXCR, and retained in-frame beta chains. Under each unique CDR3 protein, matching rows form one entry showing the most common genes and DNA. The sample table lists 20,000 or so distinct CDR3 sequences, less than 35% of them with a count of one. Jointly, the top ten make up around an eighth of the sample.

The source material was cultured CD4+ T cells from blood. These receptors were collected from a human donor with COVID-19.

The chain is built from TRBV11-2 and TRBJ1-3; maybe TRBD1 (5 bases). The V gene lost 5 bases and the J gene lost 2 bases, with 16 bases spanning the gap. Germline V gene sequence: CDR1 SGHAT, CDR2 FQNNGV. The CDR3 extends over 16 amino acids. The chain's CDR3 is CASSPGRGRPGNTIYF. The CDR3 nucleotides read TGTGCCAGCAGCCCAGGGAGGGGAAGACCTGGAAACACCATATATTTT.

The J gene is TRBJ2-3, the V gene TRBV7-2; 13 bases are shared with TRBD2. Germline loops: CDR1 SGHTA, CDR2 FQGNSA. V lost 4 bases, J lost 7 bases, and 11 bases stayed unmatched. The CDR3 length is 17 residues. CDR3 nucleotides: TGTGCCAGCAGCTCCGGACTAGCGGGGGCTCCGACGAATACGCAGTATTTT. Encoded protein: CASSSGLAGAPTNTQYF.

The count of this clonotype is one. At one boundary the junction diverges from the germline segment, which might be a read error. The CDR3 nucleotides read TGTGCCAGCAGTACAGCGGCAAGCACAGATACGCAGTATTTT. Its translation: CASSTAASTDTQYF. J is TRBJ2-3 and V is TRBV19, with a possible D match to TRBD2 (5 bases). This CDR3 has 14 residues. Germline CDR1 is LNHDA and CDR2 is SQIVND (reference sequence).

The J gene is TRBJ2-1, the V gene TRBV6-1; 8 bases map to TRBD2. J gave up 8 bases and V 3 bases, and 6 bases lay outside the gene matches. Germline CDR1 MNHNS, CDR2 SASEGT. The CDR3 has 14 amino acids. The CDR3 coding sequence is TGTGCCAGCAGTGATCGCGGGGGGATCCATGAGCAGTTCTTC. This encodes CASSDRGGIHEQFF.

The chain has TRBV12-3 or TRBV12-4 and TRBJ1-1; no clear D gene. CDR3 length: 12 residues. Trimming pared 2 bases from V and 2 bases from J, leaving 3 bases between. CDR3: CASSLLNTEAFF. In nucleotides, the CDR3 is TGTGCCAGCAGTTTACTAAACACTGAAGCTTTCTTT.

The rearrangement joins TRBV28 to TRBJ1-1; maybe TRBD1 (5 bases). V shed 2 bases and J shed 1 base, with 8 bases lying between them. The CDR3 sequence is 14 residues long. CDR1 is MDHEN and CDR2 is SYDVKM in the germline V gene. Here the CDR3 reads CASSLIGGNTEAFF. CDR3 nucleotides: TGTGCCAGCAGTTTAATTGGGGGGAACACTGAAGCTTTCTTT.

This clonotype was observed a few times. The CDR3 DNA is TGTGCCAGCAGCTTATACGGGAACACTGAAGCTTTCTTT. This gives the protein CASSLYGNTEAFF. This chain connects TRBV7-8 to TRBJ1-1; D is unclear. Trimming shortened V by 2 bases and J by 1 base, and 5 bases separated the two germline ends. There are 13 residues in the CDR3. The germline V gene has CDR1 SGHVS and CDR2 FQNEAQ.

This clonotype has just a few counts. The chain uses TRBV7-9 and TRBJ2-5; 7 nucleotides line up with TRBD2. With 2 bases clipped from V and 2 bases from J, the junction kept 5 bases outside the gene matches. The CDR3 extends over 15 amino acids. Germline CDR1 and CDR2: SEHNR and FQNEAQ (reference sequence). The CDR3 protein is CASSLRDYQQETQYF. The CDR3 region has the DNA TGTGCCAGCAGCTTAAGGGACTACCAACAAGAGACCCAGTACTTC.

The chain employs TRBV20-1 and TRBJ2-5, with 12 nucleotides matching TRBD2. Germline V gene data show CDR1 as DFQATT and CDR2 as SNEGSKA (reference sequence). After removal of 5 bases from V and 7 bases from J, the junction contained 5 bases not matched to a gene. This CDR3 is built from 13 residues. The CDR3 is CSAPSGGASTQYF. CDR3 DNA sequence: TGCAGTGCTCCTAGCGGGGGGGCCTCGACCCAGTACTTC.

This clonotype was seen only a few times. V gene TRBV19 combines with J gene TRBJ1-2; the D gene is possibly TRBD1 (5 bases). The CDR3 consists of 16 residues. The V end lost 1 base, the J end lost 4 bases, and 16 bases lay between the germline ends. The germline CDR1 and CDR2 sequences are LNHDA and SQIVND (reference sequence). The CDR3 nucleotides are TGTGCCAGTAGTATAGTCGGGCCCGGGGCGCTCTATGGCTACACCTTC. This encodes CASSIVGPGALYGYTF.

The gene calls are TRBV7-2 and TRBJ1-2; D uncertain. Trimming shortened V by 3 bases and J by 5 bases, and 10 bases separated the two germline ends. The CDR3 consists of 13 residues. Germline V CDR1 and CDR2: SGHTA, FQGNSA. The CDR3 region is CASSFSRSYGYTF. The CDR3 coding sequence is TGTGCCAGCAGCTTCTCAAGATCTTATGGCTACACCTTC.

In its sample, this clonotype was seen a few times. The chain is built from TRBV7-2 and TRBJ2-3; 7 positions match TRBD2. Germline CDR1 is SGHTA and CDR2 is FQGNSA. The ends lost 4 bases at V and 2 bases at J; junction bases unmatched: 6. The CDR3 runs to 15 residues. The CDR3 region has the DNA TGTGCCAGCAGCTCGGGGGACTACTCCACAGATACGCAGTATTTT. Protein: CASSSGDYSTDTQYF.

The V gene is TRBV7-2, the J gene TRBJ1-1; weak D call: TRBD1 (6 bases). The CDR3 has 13 amino acids. Trimming pared 6 bases from V and 6 bases from J, leaving 14 bases between. Germline values: CDR1 SGHTA, CDR2 FQGNSA. In DNA form, the CDR3 reads TGTGCCAGCAGTCGAAAACAGGGCCCTGAAGCTTTCTTT. Translating gives CASSRKQGPEAFF. The variable domain in full, with the rest retrieved from reference TRBV7-2 and TRBJ1-1, is GAGVSQSPSNKVTEKGKDVELRCDPISGHTALYWYRQSLGQGLEFLIYFQGNSAPDKSGLPSDRFSAERTGGSVSTLTIQRTQQEDSAVYLCASSRKQGPEAFFGQGTRLTVV.

This sequence joins TRBV7-9 and TRBJ2-4, with a possible D match to TRBD1 (6 bases). Germline CDR1 is SEHNR and CDR2 is FQNEAQ (reference sequence). This CDR3 spans 13 amino acids. Trimming took 4 bases from V and 5 from J, leaving 9 bases between them. Here the CDR3 DNA reads TGTGCCAGCAGCTACAGGGCTGAAAACATTCAGTACTTC. Its protein product is CASSYRAENIQYF. Drawing the rest from reference TRBV7-9 and TRBJ2-4, the complete variable domain is DTGVSQNPRHKITKRGQNVTFRCDPISEHNRLYWYRQTLGQGPEFLTYFQNEAQLEKSRLLSDRFSAERPKGSFSTLEIQRTEQGDSAMYLCASSYRAENIQYFGAGTRLSVL.

The chain links TRBV6-1 to TRBJ2-1; possibly TRBD2 for D (5 bases). Looked up from germline, CDR1 is MNHNS and CDR2 is SASEGT. V shed 2 bases and J shed 3 bases, with 17 bases lying between them. The CDR3 totals 17 residues. CDR3 coding DNA: TGTGCCAGCAGTGAACCGGCAGATCCTCGGGGCTACAATGAGCAGTTCTTC. Protein: CASSEPADPRGYNEQFF.

This rearrangement joins TRBV2 to TRBJ2-7, with a weak D call TRBD1 (5 bases). Trimming cost V 3 bases and J 3 bases, with 6 bases left between them. Germline values: CDR1 SNHLY, CDR2 FYNNEI. The CDR3 runs 12 residues. CDR3 DNA: TGTGCCAGCAGTGAGGGGCTCTACGAGCAGTACTTC. Its protein product is CASSEGLYEQYF. The full variable domain, with the rest looked up from reference TRBV2 and TRBJ2-7, is EPEVTQTPSHQVTQMGQEVILRCVPISNHLYFYWYRQILGQKVEFLVSFYNNEISEKSEIFDDQFSVERPDGSNFTLKIRSTKLEDSAMYFCASSEGLYEQYFGPGTRLTVT.

The chain recombines TRBV20-1 with TRBJ2-5; D is uncertain. In germline, CDR1 is DFQATT, CDR2 SNEGSKA (reference sequence). V gave up 4 bases and J gave up 7 bases, with 10 bases separating them. The CDR3 has 11 amino acids. CDR3 coding DNA: TGCAGTGCTATTACGGAGTCGACCCAGTACTTC. This codes for CSAITESTQYF.

Details on this clonotype: Mismatch with germline at one junction end may stem from a read error. The CDR3 here is CASSEGQGTEAFF. CDR3 coding DNA: TGTGCTAGCAGCGAGGGACAGGGGACTGAAGCTTTCTTT. The rearrangement links TRBV7-7 to TRBJ1-1; TRBD1 aligns across 10 bases. The CDR3 length is 13 residues. From germline, CDR1 is SSHAT and CDR2 FNYEAQ (reference sequence).

The rearrangement uses TRBV6-5 and TRBJ1-4; 7 positions agree with TRBD1. CDR1 is MNHEY and CDR2 is SVGAGI in the germline V gene. With V trimmed by 6 bases and J by 6 bases, 7 bases remained unmatched. CDR3 length equals 14 residues. The CDR3 DNA sequence: TGTGCCAGCAGCTACAGGGGAGTTGATGAAAAACTGTTTTTT. Amino acids: CASSYRGVDEKLFF.

The chain has TRBV10-1 and TRBJ2-3; D is ambiguous. The CDR3 covers 15 residues. The germline V gene encodes CDR1 WNHNN and CDR2 SYGVQD (reference sequence). The ends were cut back, 0 bases at V and 2 bases at J, with 9 bases in the middle. CDR3 DNA sequence: TGCGCCAGCAGTGAGTCAACGGTTAACACAGATACGCAGTATTTT. Translated: CASSESTVNTDTQYF.

This clonotype was observed a few times. The chain has TRBV20-1 and TRBJ2-1; 16 nucleotides match TRBD2. The CDR3 spans 17 residues. With V trimmed by 1 base and J by 9 bases, 9 bases remained unmatched. From germline, CDR1 is DFQATT and CDR2 SNEGSKA (reference sequence). This CDR3 reads CSARVRGLAGGRPEQFF. CDR3 nucleotides: TGCAGTGCTAGAGTACGGGGACTAGCGGGGGGGCGACCTGAGCAGTTCTTC.

J is TRBJ2-5 and V is TRBV24-1, with D unclear. Germline-derived CDR1 and CDR2 are KGHDR and SFDVKD. The CDR3 is 15 amino acids. Trimming removed 4 bases from V and 2 bases from J, with 13 bases in between. The DNA of the CDR3 is TGTGCCACCAGTGACACCGCTGACGGGCAAGAGACCCAGTACTTC. It yields the protein CATSDTADGQETQYF.

This clonotype appeared a few times. The DNA of the CDR3 is TGTGCCAGTAGTATTCCCGGGCTTGGCAATCAGCCCCAGCATTTT. Translated, it gives CASSIPGLGNQPQHF. The chain carries TRBV19 and TRBJ1-5, with unresolved D. Germline V gene data show CDR1 as LNHDA and CDR2 as SQIVND (reference sequence). The CDR3 sequence is 15 residues long. The ends were cut back, 3 bases at V and 2 bases at J, with 11 bases in the middle.

The rearrangement joins TRBV27 to TRBJ1-1; the D is unclear. This CDR3 has 12 residues. CDR1 and CDR2 from the germline V gene are MNHEY and SMNVEV (reference sequence). The germline V and J ends were trimmed by 9 bases and 3 bases, with 11 bases remaining between them. The CDR3 nucleotides read TGTGCCAGGACGCCTATGGACACTGAAGCTTTCTTT. Translating gives CARTPMDTEAFF.

Of note for this clonotype: The germline gene is not matched at one end of the junction; a read error may be the cause. V and J are TRBV4-2 and TRBJ1-1; 8 nucleotides agree with TRBD1. Germline V gene data show CDR1 as LGHNA and CDR2 as YNFKEQ. CDR3 length equals 15 residues. This CDR3 is CASRQDPATGAWAFF. The DNA for the CDR3 is TGTGCCAGCAGGCAAGATCCGGCGACAGGGGCGTGGGCTTTCTTT.

The chain is built from TRBV19 and TRBJ2-5; no definite D call. The V end was cut by 1 base, the J end by 1 base, with 1 base between. The CDR3 is 12 residues long. Per the germline V gene, CDR1 is LNHDA and CDR2 is SQIVND (reference sequence). The CDR3 nucleotides are TGTGCCAGTAGTATAGCCCAAGAGACCCAGTACTTC. Amino acid sequence: CASSIAQETQYF.

This clonotype was observed a few times. This chain links TRBV29-1 with TRBJ2-5; a possible D gene is TRBD2 (5 bases). Trimming took 4 bases from V and 5 from J, leaving 8 bases between them. CDR1 SQVTM and CDR2 ANQGSEA come from the germline V gene. CDR3 length equals 11 residues. The CDR3 DNA sequence: TGCAGCGTTGGGAGGAGCGAGACCCAGTACTTC. It codes for CSVGRSETQYF.

The chain is built from TRBV11-3 and TRBJ2-2, with 8 bases fitting TRBD1. The V segment lost 1 base and the J segment 8 bases; nucleotides outside the gene matches: 6. CDR1 and CDR2 (germline): SGHNT, YENEEA. This CDR3 is 15 amino acids long. CDR3 residues: CASSLAQGAKGELFF. Here the CDR3 DNA reads TGTGCCAGCAGCTTAGCCCAGGGGGCAAAAGGGGAGCTGTTTTTT.

The chain is built from TRBV29-1 and TRBJ2-2, with 9 positions matching TRBD1. CDR3 length: 13 amino acids. V trimming: 7 bases; J trimming: 2 bases; junction bases outside the gene matches: 2. The germline V gene encodes CDR1 SQVTM and CDR2 ANQGSEA. The DNA for the CDR3 is TGCAGCGCGGGACAGGGTAACACCGGGGAGCTGTTTTTT. Translated, it gives CSAGQGNTGELFF.